These 28 T cell receptor beta chains originate from one sample sequenced in a study of blood T cell repertoires in COVID-19. Produced via immunoSEQ multiplex PCR; TCRdb's table is partial and in-frame only. The data show approximately 60,000 clones, with roughly 92% seen just once and approximately 2.9% held by the top ten. The sample consisted of peripheral blood. These receptors all come from a man between 65 and 85 years old with active COVID-19.

This clone was counted once. This chain connects TRBV27 to TRBJ2-4; D not resolved. The germline V gene encodes CDR1 MNHEY and CDR2 SMNVEV (reference sequence). CDR3 length: 13 amino acids. V was trimmed by 4 bases and J by 5 bases, leaving 9 bases between them. CDR3 in amino acids: CASSSGSQNIQYF. The CDR3 DNA sequence: TGTGCCAGCAGTTCCGGTTCGCAAAACATTCAGTACTTC.

V and J are TRBV6-4 and TRBJ1-2, with D perhaps matching TRBD1 (5 bases). Germline CDR1 reads MRHNA; CDR2 reads SNTAGT. The CDR3 has 13 amino acids. The V and J ends lost 1 base and 7 bases respectively, with 10 bases between them. CDR3: CASSDFGGSGYTF. Written as DNA, the CDR3 is TGTGCCAGCAGTGACTTTGGGGGGTCTGGCTACACCTTC.

The rearrangement links TRBV29-1 to TRBJ1-4; D is unclear. The V and J ends lost 7 bases and 3 bases respectively, with 9 bases between them. Germline CDR1 SQVTM, CDR2 ANQGSEA. The CDR3 consists of 12 residues. The CDR3 loop reads CSARHPNEKLFF. The CDR3 bases are TGCAGCGCCCGACACCCTAATGAAAAACTGTTTTTT. The full variable domain, its missing parts supplied by reference TRBV29-1 and TRBJ1-4, is SAVISQKPSRDICQRGTSLTIQCQVDSQVTMMFWYRQQPGQSLTLIATANQGSEATYESGFVIDKFPISRPNLTFSTLTVSNMSPEDSSIYLCSARHPNEKLFFGSGTQLSVL.

Points on this clone: Relative to the germline gene, one junction end is altered; a read error may explain this. The chain combines TRBV6-6 with TRBJ2-1; 9 bases line up with TRBD1. Germline loops: CDR1 MNHNY, CDR2 SVGAGI (reference sequence). There are 17 residues in the CDR3. Here the CDR3 DNA reads TGTGCCAGCAGTCGATTCGGGCCCGACAGGGGGTCTGGGTTGTCGATCTTC. Translated, it gives CASSRFGPDRGSGLSIF.

The V and J genes are TRBV7-8 and TRBJ2-7, with D possibly matching TRBD1 (6 bases). Germline values: CDR1 SGHVS, CDR2 FQNEAQ. The CDR3 runs 14 residues. Trimming took 5 bases from V and 3 from J, leaving 14 bases between them. The CDR3 DNA is TGTGCCAGCAGCCTACAGGGTTTGGGCTACGAGCAGTACGTC. Protein: CASSLQGLGYEQYV.

This clone was counted a single time. The genes are TRBV2 and TRBJ1-2; a weak D match, TRBD1 (5 bases). CDR1 is SNHLY and CDR2 is FYNNEI in the germline V gene. V was clipped by 2 bases and J by 2 bases, with 9 bases between them. The CDR3 is 14 amino acids. For the CDR3, the DNA is TGTGCCAGCAGTGAAAGGGCAGGGAACTATGGCTACACCTTC. Residues: CASSERAGNYGYTF.

The DNA of the CDR3 is TGTGCCAGCAGCCGAAAACAGGAGAGCTCCTACGAGCAGTACTTC. Protein: CASSRKQESSYEQYF. The genes are TRBV14 and TRBJ2-7, with D perhaps matching TRBD1 (5 bases). The CDR3 runs to 15 residues. Deletions cut 4 bases from V and 0 bases from J, with 13 bases between. CDR1 and CDR2 from the germline V gene are SGHDN and FVKESK.

The chain recombines TRBV5-5 with TRBJ1-1; TRBD1 matches at 10 bases. CDR3 size: 17 residues. Looked up from germline, CDR1 is SGHKS and CDR2 is YYEKEE (reference sequence). J lost 0 bases, V lost 4 bases, and 9 bases had no gene match. The CDR3 nucleotides are TGTGCCAGCAGCCAGCTAGGGACAGGGGTCATGAACACTGAAGCTTTCTTT. Amino acids: CASSQLGTGVMNTEAFF.

J is TRBJ2-1 and V is TRBV7-3; 9 nucleotides line up with TRBD2. CDR1 and CDR2 from the germline V gene are SGHTA and FQGTGA. The CDR3 has 17 amino acids. J gave up 7 bases and V 8 bases, and 18 bases lay outside the gene matches. The CDR3 reads CASAARGGGAKVNEQFF. For the CDR3, the DNA is TGTGCCAGCGCAGCGCGTGGCGGGGGGGCCAAGGTGAATGAGCAGTTCTTC.

The chain couples TRBV11-3 to TRBJ2-5, with D unclear. V was cut by 4 bases and J by 5 bases, with 17 bases left in between. The CDR3 is 15 amino acids. The germline V gene encodes CDR1 SGHNT and CDR2 YENEEA. CDR3 nucleotide sequence: TGTGCCAGCAGCTCATTTCAAGAGCTTTGGGAGACCCAGTACTTC. Protein: CASSSFQELWETQYF.

The chain carries TRBV4-1 and TRBJ2-7, with 10 bases that match TRBD2. The CDR3 runs to 18 residues. CDR1 MGHRA and CDR2 YSYEKL come from the germline V gene. The trim removed 0 bases at V and 9 bases at J, leaving 17 bases unmatched. The CDR3 here is CASSQDQERGGPAWGQYF. CDR3 bases: TGCGCCAGCAGCCAAGATCAGGAGCGGGGGGGCCCCGCCTGGGGGCAGTACTTC.

The chain carries TRBV23-1 and TRBJ2-2; no clear D gene. TRBV23-1 is labeled an ORF, and its function is uncertain. The CDR3 is made up of 13 amino acids. The germline V and J ends were trimmed by 3 bases and 7 bases, with 9 bases remaining between them. CDR3: CASSQEHDGELFF. CDR3 sequence (DNA): TGCGCCAGCAGTCAGGAGCACGACGGGGAGCTGTTTTTT.

The chain employs TRBV5-6 and TRBJ2-3, with a weak D call TRBD2 (6 bases). This CDR3 is built from 15 residues. Trimming pared 0 bases from V and 6 bases from J, leaving 14 bases between. Germline lookup yields CDR1 SGHDT and CDR2 YYEEEE. The DNA of the CDR3 is TGTGCCAGCAGCTTGGGTTGGCAGGAGGGGGATACGCAGTATTTT. Its protein product is CASSLGWQEGDTQYF.

As DNA, the CDR3 is TGTGCCAGCAGTCTCCGGACAGGGGACTTGCGACTCTCTGGAAACACCATATATTTT. Amino acid sequence: CASSLRTGDLRLSGNTIYF. The genes are TRBV14 and TRBJ1-3; 9 bases align to TRBD1. V shed 6 bases and J 0 bases; nucleotides not matched to a gene: 15. The CDR3 is 19 amino acids. Germline-derived CDR1 and CDR2 are SGHDN and FVKESK.

The V gene is TRBV13, the J gene TRBJ1-2; 8 positions match TRBD1. V lost 4 bases to trimming and J lost 4 bases; unmatched junction nucleotides: 8. The CDR3 loop spans 15 amino acids. The germline V gene encodes CDR1 PRHDT and CDR2 FYEKMQ (reference sequence). The CDR3 DNA sequence: TGTGCCAGCAGCTACACCACAGGGGGAAGCTATGGCTACACCTTC. It yields the protein CASSYTTGGSYGYTF.

V is TRBV4-1 and J is TRBJ2-7, with TRBD1 as a possible D gene (5 bases). Trimming removed 4 bases at V and 6 bases at J, with 13 bases between. Germline CDR1 is MGHRA and CDR2 is YSYEKL. CDR3 size: 13 residues. The CDR3 DNA reads TGCGCCAGCAGCCGTCCGACAGTTAGCGAGCAGTACTTC. Translated, it gives CASSRPTVSEQYF.

This chain joins TRBV11-3 and TRBJ2-2, with 10 bases aligning to TRBD1. V was pared by 1 base and J by 7 bases, with 3 bases of the junction left unmatched. Germline V gene sequence: CDR1 SGHNT, CDR2 YENEEA. This CDR3 spans 15 amino acids. DNA for the CDR3: TGTGCCAGCAGCTTAGGACAGGGGGCATTCGGGGAGCTGTTTTTT. Residues: CASSLGQGAFGELFF.

The chain couples TRBV5-1 to TRBJ2-7, with TRBD1 matching 7 bases. From germline, CDR1 is SGHRS and CDR2 YFSETQ. This CDR3 contains 15 residues. V was clipped by 4 bases and J by 4 bases; unmatched bases: 11. Written as DNA, the CDR3 is TGCGCCAGCAGCCCCACAGGGGACCACTTGTACGAGCAGTACGTC. This encodes CASSPTGDHLYEQYV.

V usage is TRBV19 and J usage is TRBJ1-1; 8 positions match TRBD1. The CDR3 covers 15 residues. Trimming took 3 bases from V and 0 from J; bases not matched to a gene: 3. Germline CDR1 reads LNHDA; CDR2 reads SQIVND (reference sequence). This CDR3 reads CASSMDRDLNTEAFF. The CDR3 nucleotides read TGTGCCAGTAGTATGGACAGGGACTTGAACACTGAAGCTTTCTTT.

V is TRBV18 and J is TRBJ1-4; unclear D gene. Trimming left V 2 bases short and J 8 bases short, with 15 bases between. CDR1 is KGHSH and CDR2 is LQKENI in the germline V gene. This CDR3 comprises 15 residues. The CDR3 spells CASSPAVGDKEKLFF. CDR3 sequence (DNA): TGTGCCAGCTCACCAGCAGTCGGGGATAAAGAAAAACTGTTTTTT.

The gene calls are TRBV28 and TRBJ2-7, with D perhaps matching TRBD2 (7 bases). In germline, CDR1 is MDHEN, CDR2 SYDVKM. The CDR3 extends over 13 amino acids. V lost 8 bases and J 9 bases, leaving 20 bases between the germline ends. The CDR3 loop is CASRGATRGRQYV. The CDR3, as DNA: TGTGCCAGCCGGGGGGCGACTAGAGGTCGGCAGTACGTC.

The rearrangement joins TRBV7-2 to TRBJ2-5; D not resolved. CDR1 and CDR2 (germline): SGHTA, FQGNSA. Trimming took 2 bases from V and 2 from J, leaving 6 bases between them. This CDR3 region has 13 residues. The CDR3 here is CASSLRRQETQYF. The CDR3 DNA reads TGTGCCAGCAGCTTAAGGCGGCAAGAGACCCAGTACTTC.

This rearrangement joins TRBV5-4 to TRBJ2-2; 9 bases line up with TRBD1. The CDR3 totals 14 residues. V shed 4 bases, J shed 7 bases, and the junction held 5 bases outside the gene matches. The V gene's germline CDR1 is SGHNT and CDR2 YYREEE (reference sequence). The CDR3 DNA is TGTGCCAGCAGCCCGGACAGGGGCATCGGGGAGCTGTTTTTT. Its protein is CASSPDRGIGELFF.

The V call is TRBV18, the J call TRBJ1-1; possible D gene TRBD1, 6 bases. Trimming shortened V by 0 bases and J by 1 base, and 12 bases separated the two germline ends. The CDR3 totals 16 residues. Germline V gives CDR1 KGHSH, CDR2 LQKENI. The CDR3 sequence: CASSPPGHPGNTEAFF. In DNA, the CDR3 is TGTGCCAGCTCACCACCGGGACACCCTGGGAACACTGAAGCTTTCTTT.

V and J are TRBV11-3 and TRBJ2-1, with 12 bases identical to TRBD2. The junction had 9 bases not matched to a gene; V was cut back by 3 bases and J by 3 bases. The CDR3 runs to 18 residues. CDR1 is SGHNT and CDR2 is YENEEA in the germline V gene. The CDR3 region is CASSLRSSGGAIYNEQFF. The CDR3 DNA reads as TGTGCCAGCAGCTTGCGGTCTAGCGGGGGGGCGATCTACAATGAGCAGTTCTTC.

The genes are TRBV5-5 and TRBJ1-1; D call uncertain. Per the germline V gene, CDR1 is SGHKS and CDR2 is YYEKEE (reference sequence). Trimming removed 2 bases from V and 9 bases from J, with 11 bases in between. This CDR3 comprises 12 residues. Here the CDR3 DNA reads TGTGCCAGCAGCTTTAACCGACTGAAAGCTTTCTTT. Translating it yields CASSFNRLKAFF.

The rearrangement links TRBV5-4 to TRBJ1-1, with D possibly TRBD1 on 5 matching bases. This CDR3 spans 15 amino acids. With 4 bases removed from V and 4 bases from J, the gap between germline ends came to 17 bases. Germline-derived CDR1 and CDR2 are SGHNT and YYREEE (reference sequence). CDR3 region: CASSPPQGLGTEAFF. The CDR3 DNA sequence: TGTGCCAGCAGCCCCCCGCAGGGTTTGGGCACTGAAGCTTTCTTT.

The chain combines TRBV7-2 with TRBJ1-6; D remains ambiguous. The germline gives CDR1 SGHTA, CDR2 FQGNSA. V was cut by 3 bases and J by 4 bases, with 4 bases left in between. This CDR3 is 13 amino acids long. The CDR3: CASSFLYNSPLHF. In DNA form, the CDR3 reads TGTGCCAGCAGCTTCCTGTATAATTCACCCCTCCACTTT.